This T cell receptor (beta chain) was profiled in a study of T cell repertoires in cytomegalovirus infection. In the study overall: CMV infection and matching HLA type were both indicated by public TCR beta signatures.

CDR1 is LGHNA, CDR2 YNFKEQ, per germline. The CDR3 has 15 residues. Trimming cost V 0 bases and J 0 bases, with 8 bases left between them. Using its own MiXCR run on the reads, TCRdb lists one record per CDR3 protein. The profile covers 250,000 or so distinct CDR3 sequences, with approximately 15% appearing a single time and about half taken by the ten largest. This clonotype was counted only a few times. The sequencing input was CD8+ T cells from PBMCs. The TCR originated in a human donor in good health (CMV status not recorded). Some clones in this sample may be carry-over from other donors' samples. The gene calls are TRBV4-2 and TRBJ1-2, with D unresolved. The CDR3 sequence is CASSQDITSNYGYTF. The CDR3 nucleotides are TGTGCCAGCAGCCAAGATATCACGTCTAACTATGGCTACACCTTC.